The rows below give T cell receptor beta chains drawn from one sample of a study of cytomegalovirus exposure and HLA in healthy donors. Sequenced by immunoSEQ multiplex PCR; TCRdb stores in-frame clones only, minus some. The data hold 90,000 to 130,000 clones, with around three quarters observed a single time. Sequencing was performed on PBMCs. Every receptor here comes from a woman in her 30s in good health and CMV-seronegative. CDR3s leave out the opening cysteine and the closing phenylalanine or tryptophan.

j_call: TRBJ1-5
v_call: TRBV28
cdr3_aa: ASSPSGTFNQPQH

j_call: TRBJ1-1
v_call: TRBV9
cdr3_aa: ASSVGQGYYTEAF

j_call: TRBJ2-1
v_call: TRBV4-3
cdr3_aa: ASSPSRAGSSYNEQF

j_call: TRBJ1-2
v_call: TRBV7-9
cdr3_aa: ASSQGGAHYGYT

j_call: TRBJ2-6
v_call: TRBV30
cdr3_aa: AWSFYTGANVLT

j_call: TRBJ2-7
v_call: TRBV6-1
cdr3_aa: ASSVPMTGVRYEQY

j_call: TRBJ2-7
v_call: TRBV25-1
cdr3_aa: ASSPGQGPYEQY

j_call: TRBJ2-2
v_call: TRBV4-1
cdr3_aa: ASSLGQANSNTGELF

j_call: TRBJ2-7
v_call: TRBV25-1
cdr3_aa: ASSKGQGPYEQY

j_call: TRBJ2-5
v_call: TRBV5-4
cdr3_aa: ASSPPGVGSQETQY

j_call: TRBJ2-3
v_call: TRBV29-1
cdr3_aa: SVADSFAQY

j_call: TRBJ1-2
v_call: TRBV5-6
cdr3_aa: ASSRGGVVYGYT

j_call: TRBJ1-1
v_call: TRBV7-3
cdr3_aa: ASSGGQHTEAF

j_call: TRBJ1-2
v_call: TRBV27
cdr3_aa: ASSGQGAYGYT

j_call: TRBJ2-7
v_call: TRBV4-2
cdr3_aa: ASSQRSLSYEQY

j_call: TRBJ1-1
v_call: TRBV28
cdr3_aa: ASSARGGWNTEAF

j_call: TRBJ1-1
v_call: TRBV28
cdr3_aa: ASSFKNRDTEAF

j_call: TRBJ2-7
v_call: TRBV5-1
cdr3_aa: ASSFQGGNYEQY

j_call: TRBJ2-1
v_call: TRBV6-5
cdr3_aa: ASSYSRQGNEQF

j_call: TRBJ1-1
v_call: TRBV4-3
cdr3_aa: ASSQDRSGNTEAF

j_call: TRBJ2-3
v_call: TRBV27
cdr3_aa: ASSSWTSGTDTQY

j_call: TRBJ1-2
v_call: TRBV7-9
cdr3_aa: ASSTTGWPSDGYT

j_call: TRBJ2-5
v_call: TRBV5-8
cdr3_aa: ASSLRRGQGAQETQY